The 32 T cell receptor beta chains listed next were all sequenced from one sample in a study of stem cell transplantation in POMP-related autoinflammatory disease. No antigen has been assigned to these receptors. The table came from immunoSEQ multiplex PCR; TCRdb's copy has only in-frame clones and leaves some out. The data hold over 9,500 clones, with about 87% observed a single time. Overall study results and limits: Unique TRB V-J gene pairings were limited in number in patients with PRAID. Across all analyzed T-cell subsets, patients with PRAID tended toward reduced diversity and increased clonality.

The sample here was CD8+ T cells from PBMCs, taken before stem cell transplantation. The receptors originated from a human donor with POMP-related autoinflammation and immune dysregulation (PRAID).

The chain couples TRBV28 to TRBJ2-1, with 11 bases fitting TRBD2. The CDR3 is 15 amino acids. In germline, CDR1 is MDHEN, CDR2 SYDVKM. The trim removed 6 bases at V and 4 bases at J, leaving 5 bases unmatched. In DNA, the CDR3 is TGTGCCAGCAGCCCCAGACTAGCGGGATACAATGAGCAGTTCTTC. Translation: CASSPRLAGYNEQFF. The variable domain in full, completed from reference TRBV28 and TRBJ2-1, reads DVKVTQSSRYLVKRTGEKVFLECVQDMDHENMFWYRQDPGLGLRLIYFSYDVKMKEKGDIPEGYSVSREKKERFSLILESASTNQTSMYLCASSPRLAGYNEQFFGPGTRLTVL.

This clone showed up just a few times. This sequence joins TRBV11-2 and TRBJ2-7; 7 nucleotides line up with TRBD1. The CDR3 runs to 13 residues. CDR1 and CDR2 from the germline V gene are SGHAT and FQNNGV. Losses at the gene ends were 7 bases for V and 1 base for J; bases not matched to a gene: 4. Written as DNA, the CDR3 is TGTGCCAGCACCGTGACAGGGTCCTACGAGCAGTACTTC. Translating it yields CASTVTGSYEQYF. Variable domain in full (rest from reference TRBV11-2 and TRBJ2-7): EAGVAQSPRYKIIEKRQSVAFWCNPISGHATLYWYQQILGQGPKLLIQFQNNGVVDDSQLPKDRFSAERLKGVDSTLKIQPAKLEDSAVYLCASTVTGSYEQYFGPGTRLTVT.

V and J are TRBV4-1 and TRBJ2-2; D perhaps matches TRBD2 (5 bases). Trimming shortened V by 1 base and J by 8 bases, and 14 bases separated the two germline ends. Per germline, CDR1 MGHRA and CDR2 YSYEKL. The CDR3 contains 15 residues. CDR3: CASSQVHGMFGELFF. CDR3 bases: TGCGCCAGCAGCCAAGTCCACGGGATGTTTGGGGAGCTGTTTTTT.

This clone turned up a few times. The V call is TRBV7-9, the J call TRBJ2-5; maybe TRBD2 (6 bases). With 5 bases removed from V and 5 bases from J, the gap between germline ends came to 12 bases. The CDR3 length is 13 residues. Germline V gives CDR1 SEHNR, CDR2 FQNEAQ (reference sequence). The CDR3 coding sequence is TGTGCCAGCAGCCCCGGGGGTCGGGAGACCCAGTACTTC. Protein product: CASSPGGRETQYF.

The J gene is TRBJ1-1, the V gene TRBV30; D not certain. The V end lost 0 bases, the J end lost 1 base, and 6 bases lay between the germline ends. The CDR3 loop spans 13 amino acids. CDR1 and CDR2 (germline): GTSNPN, SVGIG (reference sequence). This CDR3 is CAWSVQGNTEAFF. In DNA form, the CDR3 reads TGTGCCTGGAGTGTACAAGGGAACACTGAAGCTTTCTTT.

The chain carries TRBV5-1 and TRBJ2-1, with TRBD1 matching 11 bases. The length of the CDR3 is 18 residues. V was clipped by 4 bases and J by 9 bases; unmatched bases: 18. CDR1 and CDR2 from the germline V gene are SGHRS and YFSETQ. In nucleotides, the CDR3 is TGCGCCAGCAGCCCCTATTCCGGACAGGGGGCGGGGGAGGCTGAGCAGTTCTTC. Translation gives CASSPYSGQGAGEAEQFF. Complete variable domain (other parts from reference TRBV5-1 and TRBJ2-1): KAGVTQTPRYLIKTRGQQVTLSCSPISGHRSVSWYQQTPGQGLQFLFEYFSETQRNKGNFPGRFSGRQFSNSRSEMNVSTLELGDSALYLCASSPYSGQGAGEAEQFFGPGTRLTVL.

The V call is TRBV6-5, the J call TRBJ1-1; no clear D gene. Between the trimmed V and J ends, which lost 5 bases and 2 bases, there was a span of 9 bases. Germline CDR1 reads MNHEY; CDR2 reads SVGAGI. The CDR3 has 13 residues. The CDR3, as DNA: TGTGCCAGCAGTCTCCGGGCCAACACTGAAGCTTTCTTT. It yields the protein CASSLRANTEAFF.

The chain carries TRBV30 and TRBJ1-2, with no clear D. Trimming shortened V by 0 bases and J by 4 bases, and 12 bases separated the two germline ends. Germline V gene sequence: CDR1 GTSNPN, CDR2 SVGIG (reference sequence). CDR3 length: 14 amino acids. The CDR3: CAWSVRSRGYGYTF. CDR3 sequence (DNA): TGTGCCTGGAGTGTCCGGTCCCGAGGCTATGGCTACACCTTC.

The J gene is TRBJ2-7, the V gene TRBV29-1, with D tentatively TRBD1 (6 bases). Trimming took off 3 bases at V and 4 bases at J, with 10 bases between the two ends. The germline CDR1 and CDR2 sequences are SQVTM and ANQGSEA. The CDR3 sequence is 12 residues long. CDR3 loop: CSVEDRSYEQYF. The CDR3 DNA follows: TGCAGCGTTGAGGACAGAAGTTACGAGCAGTACTTC.

In its sample, this clone was seen once. V gene TRBV5-1 combines with J gene TRBJ2-3, with 11 nucleotides matching TRBD1. This CDR3 has 15 residues. Germline-derived CDR1 and CDR2 are SGHRS and YFSETQ. V was pared by 3 bases and J by 4 bases, with 4 bases of the junction left unmatched. The chain's CDR3 is CASSWTGGIADTQYF. Here the CDR3 DNA reads TGCGCCAGCAGCTGGACAGGGGGCATAGCAGATACGCAGTATTTT. The full variable domain, rest sourced from reference TRBV5-1 and TRBJ2-3, is KAGVTQTPRYLIKTRGQQVTLSCSPISGHRSVSWYQQTPGQGLQFLFEYFSETQRNKGNFPGRFSGRQFSNSRSEMNVSTLELGDSALYLCASSWTGGIADTQYFGPGTRLTVL.

Comment on this clone: Other nucleotide sequences from this sample produce the same CDR3. The chain combines TRBV11-2 with TRBJ2-3, with D possibly TRBD2 on 5 matching bases. The CDR3 is made up of 15 amino acids. CDR1 is SGHAT, CDR2 FQNNGV, per germline. The CDR3 nucleotides are TGTGCTAGCCTCCACGGGGTCCAGTTCACAGATACGCAGTATTTT. Residues: CASLHGVQFTDTQYF. The full variable domain, in which reference TRBV11-2 and TRBJ2-3 provide the parts outside the CDR3, is EAGVAQSPRYKIIEKRQSVAFWCNPISGHATLYWYQQILGQGPKLLIQFQNNGVVDDSQLPKDRFSAERLKGVDSTLKIQPAKLEDSAVYLCASLHGVQFTDTQYFGPGTRLTVL.

The chain employs TRBV30 and TRBJ1-6; D unresolved. Trimming took off 3 bases at V and 4 bases at J, with 16 bases between the two ends. Germline CDR1 is GTSNPN and CDR2 is SVGIG (reference sequence). The CDR3 sequence is 16 residues long. The CDR3 loop is CAWREGPNRYNSPLHF. The DNA of the CDR3 is TGTGCCTGGAGAGAAGGACCTAATCGGTATAATTCACCCCTCCACTTT.

The chain links TRBV6-1 to TRBJ2-3; D is possibly TRBD2 (5 bases). Per the germline V gene, CDR1 is MNHNS and CDR2 is SASEGT. Deletions cut 5 bases from V and 2 bases from J, with 14 bases between. The CDR3 consists of 15 residues. The DNA for the CDR3 is TGTGCCAGCAGTTCCTTATTGGGAGTCACAGATACGCAGTATTTT. Residues: CASSSLLGVTDTQYF.

The chain links TRBV7-8 to TRBJ1-2; D is ambiguous. CDR3 length: 14 amino acids. CDR1 and CDR2 (germline): SGHVS, FQNEAQ. V was trimmed by 5 bases and J by 2 bases, leaving 12 bases between them. CDR3 sequence: CASSPLGFNYGYTF. The CDR3 bases are TGTGCCAGCAGCCCCTTGGGGTTCAACTATGGCTACACCTTC.

The chain recombines TRBV4-1 with TRBJ2-5; D not certain. Trimming stripped 0 bases from V and 0 bases from J, with 8 bases between. From germline, CDR1 is MGHRA and CDR2 YSYEKL. This CDR3 has 15 residues. CDR3 region: CASSQDLWDQETQYF. The CDR3 region has the DNA TGCGCCAGCAGCCAAGATCTTTGGGACCAAGAGACCCAGTACTTC.

The J gene is TRBJ1-2, the V gene TRBV5-6; perhaps TRBD1 as D (5 bases). The CDR3 has 14 residues. Germline V gene sequence: CDR1 SGHDT, CDR2 YYEEEE. Trimming left V 4 bases short and J 5 bases short, with 15 bases between. The chain's CDR3 is CASSQGPGGYGYTF. In DNA form, the CDR3 reads TGTGCCAGCAGCCAGGGACCCGGCGGGTATGGCTACACCTTC.

Remarks on this clone: An end of the junction differs from the germline gene, which may be a read error. This chain joins TRBV30 and TRBJ2-7, with 7 bases aligning to TRBD1. This CDR3 is built from 12 residues. Germline CDR1 and CDR2: GTSNPN and SVGIG (reference sequence). CDR3 nucleotides: TGTGCCTGGAGCGGGACAGCCTACGAGCGGTACTTC. This sequence encodes CAWSGTAYERYF.

V is TRBV6-4 and J is TRBJ1-2, with D unresolved. The CDR3 extends over 16 amino acids. Germline-derived CDR1 and CDR2 are MRHNA and SNTAGT. Trimming removed 6 bases from V and 0 bases from J, with 17 bases in between. The CDR3 region is CASRRRADAANYGYTF. DNA for the CDR3: TGTGCCAGCAGACGCCGGGCGGACGCGGCTAACTATGGCTACACCTTC.

The J gene is TRBJ2-7, the V gene TRBV6-1, with D tentatively TRBD1 (6 bases). With 6 bases removed from V and 2 bases from J, the gap between germline ends came to 11 bases. Germline V gene lookup returns CDR1 MNHNS and CDR2 SASEGT. The CDR3 covers 13 residues. CDR3 sequence reads: CASSPRTAYEQYF. The CDR3 DNA follows: TGTGCCAGCAGCCCTAGGACAGCCTACGAGCAGTACTTC.

The chain employs TRBV6-5 and TRBJ2-7; 13 bases fit TRBD2. The CDR3 has 15 amino acids. V was clipped by 5 bases and J by 4 bases; unmatched bases: 5. Per germline, CDR1 MNHEY and CDR2 SVGAGI. The CDR3: CASSPGLAGVYEQYF. CDR3 DNA: TGTGCCAGCAGTCCAGGACTAGCGGGAGTTTACGAGCAGTACTTC.

The chain recombines TRBV6-5 with TRBJ1-1; D uncertain. V lost 2 bases and J lost 0, with 4 bases in between. The CDR3 has 13 amino acids. Germline loops: CDR1 MNHEY, CDR2 SVGAGI. CDR3 sequence: CASSYRVNTEAFF. Written as DNA, the CDR3 is TGTGCCAGCAGTTACAGGGTGAACACTGAAGCTTTCTTT.

The chain employs TRBV27 and TRBJ1-1; tentatively, D is TRBD1 (6 bases). Germline V lookup: CDR1 MNHEY, CDR2 SMNVEV (reference sequence). V was cut by 3 bases and J by 3 bases, with 8 bases left in between. The CDR3 consists of 13 residues. CDR3 residues: CASSFNRDTEAFF. DNA of the CDR3: TGTGCCAGCAGTTTCAACAGGGACACTGAAGCTTTCTTT.

The genes are TRBV5-1 and TRBJ1-1; D unresolved. CDR3 length equals 13 residues. Trimming removed 1 base at V and 1 base at J, with 5 bases between. CDR1 and CDR2 from the germline V gene are SGHRS and YFSETQ. The CDR3 nucleotides are TGCGCCAGCAGCTTGAAAGCGAACACTGAAGCTTTCTTT. Translating gives CASSLKANTEAFF. Together with reference TRBV5-1 and TRBJ1-1, the CDR3 gives the full variable domain: KAGVTQTPRYLIKTRGQQVTLSCSPISGHRSVSWYQQTPGQGLQFLFEYFSETQRNKGNFPGRFSGRQFSNSRSEMNVSTLELGDSALYLCASSLKANTEAFFGQGTRLTVV.

This chain uses TRBV27 with TRBJ2-5, with D uncertain. CDR1 and CDR2 (germline): MNHEY, SMNVEV (reference sequence). CDR3 length: 14 amino acids. V lost 1 base and J lost 3, with 9 bases in between. Here the CDR3 reads CASSLYGWKETQYF. In nucleotides, the CDR3 is TGTGCCAGCAGTTTATACGGTTGGAAAGAGACCCAGTACTTC.

This clone occurred once. This chain joins TRBV2 and TRBJ1-1; 7 nucleotides agree with TRBD1. The V gene's germline CDR1 is SNHLY and CDR2 FYNNEI. This CDR3 region has 14 residues. Trimming took 8 bases from V and 3 from J; bases not matched to a gene: 9. Written as DNA, the CDR3 is TGTGCCAGCCCTCTTTATACAGGGGACACTGAAGCTTTCTTT. Amino acids: CASPLYTGDTEAFF.

J is TRBJ2-7 and V is TRBV5-8; D perhaps matches TRBD1 (6 bases). Germline CDR1 and CDR2: SGHTS and YDEGEE. V lost 2 bases, J lost 3 bases, and 12 bases lay in between. CDR3 length: 14 residues. CDR3 sequence: CASSLQGLLYEQYF. CDR3 bases: TGTGCCAGCAGCTTACAGGGTCTCCTCTACGAGCAGTACTTC.

The J gene is TRBJ1-2, the V gene TRBV30, with 9 bases fitting TRBD1. The CDR3 has 17 amino acids. Per germline, CDR1 GTSNPN and CDR2 SVGIG (reference sequence). J lost 1 base, V lost 0 bases, and 9 bases had no gene match. CDR3 sequence: CAWSVRDRAVYNYGYTF. CDR3 in DNA: TGTGCCTGGAGTGTACGGGACAGGGCGGTTTATAACTATGGCTACACCTTC.

The V call is TRBV27, the J call TRBJ2-7; D is unresolved. The V gene's germline CDR1 is MNHEY and CDR2 SMNVEV (reference sequence). This CDR3 contains 11 residues. The V end lost 4 bases, the J end lost 6 bases, and 7 bases lay between the germline ends. CDR3 residues: CASSSLSEQYF. The CDR3 DNA reads TGTGCCAGCAGTTCCCTCTCCGAGCAGTACTTC.

In its sample, this clone was seen once. J is TRBJ2-3 and V is TRBV9, with D unclear. The CDR3 spans 11 residues. Germline V gene sequence: CDR1 SGDLS, CDR2 YYNGEE. V was clipped by 3 bases and J by 7 bases, with 6 bases between them. CDR3 coding DNA: TGTGCCAGCAGCGACGAATATACGCAGTATTTT. As protein: CASSDEYTQYF.

CDR3 protein: CASSLATSGSWDEQFF. The CDR3 DNA reads as TGTGCCAGCAGCCTCGCCACTAGCGGGAGTTGGGATGAGCAGTTCTTC. V usage is TRBV13 and J usage is TRBJ2-1; 11 bases fit TRBD2. From germline, CDR1 is PRHDT and CDR2 FYEKMQ (reference sequence). The trim removed 5 bases at V and 8 bases at J, leaving 11 bases unmatched. The CDR3 sequence is 16 residues long.

The chain has TRBV11-2 and TRBJ2-7, with 8 bases identical to TRBD2. The V and J ends lost 5 bases and 3 bases, in that order; junction bases with no gene match: 9. CDR1 SGHAT and CDR2 FQNNGV come from the germline V gene. This CDR3 is 15 amino acids long. Here the CDR3 reads CASSPMAGGFYEQYF. In DNA form, the CDR3 reads TGTGCCAGCAGCCCAATGGCGGGGGGTTTCTACGAGCAGTACTTC.

This chain uses TRBV6-5 with TRBJ2-7; D possibly corresponds to TRBD2 (5 bases). Germline V gene data show CDR1 as MNHEY and CDR2 as SVGAGI. Deletions cut 5 bases from V and 3 bases from J, with 11 bases between. This CDR3 spans 13 amino acids. CDR3 in DNA: TGTGCCAGCAGTATCTCGAGCGGCTACGAGCAGTACTTC. Translation gives CASSISSGYEQYF.